These 27 T cell receptor beta chains were all obtained from the same sample, sequenced in a study of blood T cell repertoires in COVID-19. This table comes from immunoSEQ multiplex PCR, and its TCRdb copy is limited to in-frame clones, with some not included. The repertoire holds about 330,000 clones, roughly 90% seen once, with 3% to 4% in the top ten. The sequenced material came from peripheral blood. Source of these receptors: a woman between 50 and 59 years old with active or convalescent COVID-19.

The sample holds a few counts of this clone. The chain combines TRBV9 with TRBJ1-3, with D possibly TRBD1 on 5 matching bases. The CDR3 totals 16 residues. Per the germline V gene, CDR1 is SGDLS and CDR2 is YYNGEE. V shed 0 bases and J shed 2 bases, with 12 bases lying between them. CDR3: CASSVAPGQPGNTIYF. The CDR3 region has the DNA TGTGCCAGCAGCGTAGCTCCAGGGCAACCTGGAAACACCATATATTTT.

The V gene is TRBV14, the J gene TRBJ1-2, with D perhaps TRBD1 (5 bases). Germline V gene data show CDR1 as SGHDN and CDR2 as FVKESK. This CDR3 contains 15 residues. Trimming left V 6 bases short and J 4 bases short, with 18 bases between. The CDR3 bases are TGTGCCAGCAGACCTCGGGAGGGGCTGCCCTATGGCTACACCTTC. Residues: CASRPREGLPYGYTF.

J is TRBJ2-1 and V is TRBV7-3, with a tentative D call TRBD2 (7 bases). Per the germline V gene, CDR1 is SGHTA and CDR2 is FQGTGA. The CDR3 has 19 residues. V lost 1 base to trimming and J lost 4 bases, with 23 bases between them. The CDR3 nucleotides read TGTGCCAGCAGCTTAAATGGCGGGAGAAAAAGGGGGGGTTACAATGAGCAGTTCTTC. Translated, it gives CASSLNGGRKRGGYNEQFF.

This chain connects TRBV5-6 to TRBJ2-6, with 13 bases matching TRBD2. After removal of 2 bases from V and 0 bases from J, the junction contained 2 bases not matched to a gene. This CDR3 comprises 18 residues. Germline V gene lookup returns CDR1 SGHDT and CDR2 YYEEEE. The chain's CDR3 is CASSLTSGGASGANVLTF. The CDR3 DNA sequence: TGTGCCAGCAGCTTAACTAGCGGGGGGGCCTCTGGGGCCAACGTCCTGACTTTC.

With regard to this clone: Different DNA sequences within this sample yield the same CDR3. V gene TRBV3-1 (or the pseudogene TRBV3-2) combines with J gene TRBJ1-2; no definite D call. The CDR3 totals 13 residues. Germline-derived CDR1 and CDR2 are LGHDT and YNNKEL (reference sequence). With 3 bases removed from V and 2 bases from J, the gap between germline ends came to 7 bases. This CDR3 is CASSQVTNYGYTF. The CDR3 bases are TGTGCCAGCAGCCAGGTCACAAACTATGGCTACACCTTC.

This chain joins TRBV7-3 and TRBJ2-3, with 9 bases that match TRBD1. Germline CDR1 SGHTA, CDR2 FQGTGA. The CDR3 has 15 residues. The J segment lost 2 bases and the V segment lost 4 bases, leaving 4 bases of the junction unmatched. The CDR3 region is CASSSTGGPTDTQYF. DNA of the CDR3: TGTGCCAGCAGCTCCACAGGGGGCCCCACAGATACGCAGTATTTT.

The rearrangement links TRBV5-1 to TRBJ2-7; D is unresolved. The CDR3 consists of 15 residues. V gave up 4 bases and J gave up 1 base, with 15 bases separating them. The V gene's germline CDR1 is SGHRS and CDR2 YFSETQ. CDR3 loop: CASSPRFGSSYEQYF. In DNA form, the CDR3 reads TGCGCCAGCAGCCCCAGGTTTGGCAGTTCCTACGAGCAGTACTTC. The full variable domain, rest sourced from reference TRBV5-1 and TRBJ2-7, is KAGVTQTPRYLIKTRGQQVTLSCSPISGHRSVSWYQQTPGQGLQFLFEYFSETQRNKGNFPGRFSGRQFSNSRSEMNVSTLELGDSALYLCASSPRFGSSYEQYFGPGTRLTVT.

This chain joins TRBV30 and TRBJ1-6; no clear D. Trimming removed 0 bases from V and 6 bases from J, with 15 bases in between. This CDR3 comprises 16 residues. The germline CDR1 and CDR2 sequences are GTSNPN and SVGIG (reference sequence). CDR3 residues: CAWSVNGGRSNSPLHF. The CDR3 nucleotides read TGTGCCTGGAGTGTAAATGGTGGTCGGTCTAATTCACCCCTCCACTTT.

This clone has just a few counts. The chain recombines TRBV19 with TRBJ1-2; D is perhaps TRBD1 (5 bases). The CDR3 consists of 14 residues. The V gene lost 1 base and the J gene lost 2 bases, with 8 bases spanning the gap. Germline-derived CDR1 and CDR2 are LNHDA and SQIVND (reference sequence). The CDR3 spells CASSIGSGNYGYTF. DNA for the CDR3: TGTGCCAGTAGTATAGGTTCAGGGAACTATGGCTACACCTTC.

This CDR3 reads CASSWGLAGGIETQYF. As DNA, the CDR3 is TGTGCCAGCAGCTGGGGACTAGCGGGAGGTATAGAGACCCAGTACTTC. The J gene is TRBJ2-5, the V gene TRBV13; 15 bases fit TRBD2. Trimming removed 4 bases from V and 4 bases from J; junction bases left unmatched: 4. Germline V lookup: CDR1 PRHDT, CDR2 FYEKMQ (reference sequence). This CDR3 is 16 amino acids long.

V is TRBV12-3 or TRBV12-4 and J is TRBJ2-1; D possibly corresponds to TRBD2 (5 bases). V lost 6 bases and J lost 7, with 7 bases in between. This CDR3 comprises 11 residues. CDR3 in amino acids: CASRRLNEQFF. For the CDR3, the DNA is TGTGCCAGCAGGCGACTAAATGAGCAGTTCTTC.

This chain links TRBV6-4 with TRBJ1-2; D is unresolved. The CDR3 extends over 16 amino acids. V lost 0 bases and J 7 bases, leaving 18 bases between the germline ends. The germline V gene has CDR1 MRHNA and CDR2 SNTAGT. CDR3 nucleotides: TGTGCCAGCAGTGACTCTTTAAGGCCAGGACTAACTGGCTACACCTTC. Translation gives CASSDSLRPGLTGYTF.

The J gene is TRBJ2-7, the V gene TRBV28; D may be TRBD1 (6 bases). CDR3 length: 12 amino acids. From germline, CDR1 is MDHEN and CDR2 SYDVKM. V was clipped by 2 bases and J by 5 bases, with 7 bases between them. CDR3 sequence reads: CASSLPGDEQYF. The CDR3 nucleotides are TGTGCCAGCAGTTTACCAGGGGACGAGCAGTACTTC.

The chain is built from TRBV30 and TRBJ2-7, with D perhaps TRBD1 (6 bases). This CDR3 contains 13 residues. V was trimmed by 0 bases and J by 2 bases, leaving 8 bases between them. From germline, CDR1 is GTSNPN and CDR2 SVGIG (reference sequence). The CDR3 is CAWSVSGAYEQYF. The CDR3 coding sequence is TGTGCCTGGAGTGTATCAGGGGCCTACGAGCAGTACTTC.

This chain joins TRBV5-6 and TRBJ1-5; D is perhaps TRBD1 (6 bases). The CDR3 has 15 residues. The germline V and J ends were trimmed by 4 bases and 2 bases, with 13 bases remaining between them. The germline CDR1 and CDR2 sequences are SGHDT and YYEEEE. In DNA, the CDR3 is TGTGCCAGCAGCCGCCGGTCAGGGGGCAATCAGCCCCAGCATTTT. Its translation is CASSRRSGGNQPQHF.

This sequence joins TRBV11-2 and TRBJ2-2; the D gene is possibly TRBD2 (5 bases). The germline CDR1 and CDR2 sequences are SGHAT and FQNNGV. Trimming took off 1 base at V and 0 bases at J, with 15 bases between the two ends. The CDR3 contains 18 residues. The DNA of the CDR3 is TGTGCCAGCAGCTTAGGGGTCCGGGGTGGATCGAACACCGGGGAGCTGTTTTTT. Its protein product is CASSLGVRGGSNTGELFF.

The chain employs TRBV11-3 and TRBJ1-1; 8 bases are shared with TRBD1. From germline, CDR1 is SGHNT and CDR2 YENEEA. This CDR3 contains 13 residues. V trimming: 5 bases; J trimming: 3 bases; junction bases outside the gene matches: 2. The CDR3 region has the DNA TGTGCCAGCAGCGAGGACAGGGACACTGAAGCTTTCTTT. It specifies CASSEDRDTEAFF.

This chain links TRBV11-2 with TRBJ1-4, with 7 nucleotides matching TRBD1. This CDR3 is built from 15 residues. CDR1 and CDR2 (germline): SGHAT, FQNNGV. The V and J ends lost 1 base and 4 bases, in that order; junction bases with no gene match: 3. This CDR3 reads CASSLGQGSNEKLFF. The CDR3 nucleotides read TGTGCCAGCAGCTTAGGACAGGGAAGTAATGAAAAACTGTTTTTT.

As regards this clone: One junction end does not reproduce the germline sequence, and a read error may be involved. This chain connects TRBV7-7 to TRBJ2-2, with 7 bases matching TRBD2. Germline V gene data show CDR1 as SSHAT and CDR2 as FNYEAQ (reference sequence). The CDR3 is 15 amino acids. This CDR3 is CASSPGGGNTGELFF. For the CDR3, the DNA is TGTGCTAGCAGCCCTGGGGGGGGTAACACCGGGGAGCTGTTTTTT.

The chain couples TRBV14 to TRBJ2-1; possibly TRBD1 for D (6 bases). Germline CDR1 reads SGHDN; CDR2 reads FVKESK. V lost 4 bases to trimming and J lost 7 bases, with 11 bases between them. The CDR3 runs 13 residues. CDR3 coding DNA: TGTGCCAGCAGCCTTACAGGGTGGAATGAGCAGTTCTTC. Encoded protein: CASSLTGWNEQFF.

This rearrangement joins TRBV5-1 to TRBJ2-2, with D perhaps matching TRBD2 (7 bases). Looked up from germline, CDR1 is SGHRS and CDR2 is YFSETQ. The CDR3 runs to 18 residues. V shed 7 bases and J shed 7 bases, with 29 bases lying between them. Written as DNA, the CDR3 is TGCGCCAGCCCCAACCCCGGGGGGCGGGGGTTTGCGGGCGGGGAGCTGTTTTTT. Its protein product is CASPNPGGRGFAGGELFF.

The chain is built from TRBV18 and TRBJ2-3; TRBD2 agrees at 10 bases. The CDR3 has 19 amino acids. Germline loops: CDR1 KGHSH, CDR2 LQKENI. V gave up 3 bases and J gave up 1 base; unmatched junction bases: 13. In DNA form, the CDR3 reads TGTGCCAGCTCACCGATCTTAGCGGGAGGTATCGGAGGCACAGATACGCAGTATTTT. It is translated as CASSPILAGGIGGTDTQYF.

V and J are TRBV12-5 and TRBJ1-2, with a weak D call TRBD1 (5 bases). This CDR3 spans 13 amino acids. V lost 7 bases to trimming and J lost 1 base, with 10 bases between them. Germline CDR1 reads LGHNT; CDR2 reads FRNRAP. The CDR3 DNA follows: TGTGCTAGTGACCGACAGAGTAACTATGGCTACACCTTC. This translates into CASDRQSNYGYTF.

The CDR3 DNA follows: TGTGCCAGCAGCCCGGGACTAGCGGGAGTAGGAACCACCGGGGAGCTGTTTTTT. The encoded protein is CASSPGLAGVGTTGELFF. The rearrangement links TRBV3-1 (or the pseudogene TRBV3-2) to TRBJ2-2; 14 bases line up with TRBD2. Trimming at V came to 4 bases and at J to 4 bases, leaving 8 bases not matched to a gene. Per germline, CDR1 LGHDT and CDR2 YNNKEL (reference sequence). The CDR3 covers 18 residues.

The chain employs TRBV30 and TRBJ2-7, with D tentatively TRBD1 (6 bases). The V gene's germline CDR1 is GTSNPN and CDR2 SVGIG (reference sequence). This CDR3 region has 16 residues. The V end was cut by 1 base, the J end by 0 bases, with 16 bases between. The CDR3 is CAWSGTGHRSSYEQYF. The CDR3 DNA sequence: TGTGCCTGGAGTGGGACGGGACACCGGAGCTCCTACGAGCAGTACTTC.

The chain carries TRBV5-4 and TRBJ2-1; TRBD1 matches at 9 bases. From germline, CDR1 is SGHNT and CDR2 YYREEE (reference sequence). J was trimmed by 6 bases and V by 4 bases; bases with no gene match: 5. This CDR3 contains 14 residues. The CDR3 here is CASSRDRVFNEQFF. The CDR3 bases are TGTGCCAGCAGCAGGGACAGGGTATTCAATGAGCAGTTCTTC.

This clone was picked up one time. This specimen includes other DNA sequences encoding the same CDR3. The chain has TRBV15 and TRBJ2-7; TRBD2 aligns across 9 bases. The V segment lost 3 bases and the J segment 4 bases; nucleotides outside the gene matches: 4. Germline V lookup: CDR1 LNHNV, CDR2 YYDKDF (reference sequence). CDR3 length: 14 amino acids. In DNA, the CDR3 is TGTGCCACCAGCAGCCGAGCGGGGGGTTACGAGCAGTACTTC. Translation gives CATSSRAGGYEQYF.